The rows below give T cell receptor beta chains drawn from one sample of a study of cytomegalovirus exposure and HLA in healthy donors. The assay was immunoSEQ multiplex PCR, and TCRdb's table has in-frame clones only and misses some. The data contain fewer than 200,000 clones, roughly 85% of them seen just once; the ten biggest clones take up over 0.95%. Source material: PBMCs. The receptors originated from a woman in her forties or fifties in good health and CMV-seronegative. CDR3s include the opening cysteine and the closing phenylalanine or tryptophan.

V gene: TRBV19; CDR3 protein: CASSMGGEGLRNEQFF
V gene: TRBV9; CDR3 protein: CASSVVSRPNTGELFF
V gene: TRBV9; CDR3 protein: CASGVIEYEQFF
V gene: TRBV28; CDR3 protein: CASRNPGSGNTIYF
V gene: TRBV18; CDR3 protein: CASSPRTGPPYEQYF
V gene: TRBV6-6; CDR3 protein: CASRSPGTFSGNTIYF
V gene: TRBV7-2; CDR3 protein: CASNLPALGANEQFF
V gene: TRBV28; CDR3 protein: CASSLGPGQGTDTQYF
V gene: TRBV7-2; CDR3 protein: CASSFPGQSSYEQYF
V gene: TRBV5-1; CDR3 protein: CASSRDRSNEKLFF
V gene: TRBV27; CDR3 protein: CASKGLAGVNEQFF
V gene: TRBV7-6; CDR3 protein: CASSLFASGSVGEQFF
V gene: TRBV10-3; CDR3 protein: CAISGQGSGANVLTF
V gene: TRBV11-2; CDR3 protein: CASSRTTGVAYEQYF
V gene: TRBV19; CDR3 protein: CASSIQGLDTGELFF
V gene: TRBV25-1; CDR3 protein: CASKGQRNTEAFF
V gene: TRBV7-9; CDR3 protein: CASSLGGTGRQPQHF
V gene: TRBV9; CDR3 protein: CASSVSGTYNEQFF
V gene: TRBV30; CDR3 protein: CAWTDREYGYTF
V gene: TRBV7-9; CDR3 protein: CASRPPGYNEQFF
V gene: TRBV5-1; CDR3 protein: CASSLMPGEYQPQHF
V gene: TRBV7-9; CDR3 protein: CASSPEGGVNEQFF
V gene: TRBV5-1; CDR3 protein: CASSVQGAMGETQYF
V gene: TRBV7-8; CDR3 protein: CARRDEKLFF
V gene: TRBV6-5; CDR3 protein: CASIQQVSYEQYF
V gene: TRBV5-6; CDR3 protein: CASSFGITSNQPQHF
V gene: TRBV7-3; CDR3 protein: CASSPPGPSSYNEQFF
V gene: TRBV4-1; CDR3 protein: CASSQPGQGRLKFF
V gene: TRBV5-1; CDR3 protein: CASSSGGNQPQHF
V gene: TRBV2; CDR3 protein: CASRLANYGYTF
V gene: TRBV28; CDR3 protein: CASSLAGAANEKLFF
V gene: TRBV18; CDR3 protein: CASSRGQLTYEQYF
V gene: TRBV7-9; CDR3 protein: CASDRDRGEKLFF
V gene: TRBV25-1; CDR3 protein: CASSEGDSRETQYF
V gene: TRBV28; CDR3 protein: CASSPTGTGGTDTQYF
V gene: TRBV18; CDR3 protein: CASSPGLGKTYNEQFF
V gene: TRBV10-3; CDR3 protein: CAIRLSSGNTIYF
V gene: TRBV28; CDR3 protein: CASSLSHSNTEAFF
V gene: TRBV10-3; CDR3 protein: CAIGADNLMVLTDTQYF
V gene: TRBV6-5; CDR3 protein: CASSHRQGSGGELFF
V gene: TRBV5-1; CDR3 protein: CASRRLAGGGGQFF
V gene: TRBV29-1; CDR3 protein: CSVVRGEAFF
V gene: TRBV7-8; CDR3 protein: CASSLDRGSVTEAFF
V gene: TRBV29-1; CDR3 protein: CSVEEVYRAFF
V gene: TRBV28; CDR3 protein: CASSLYTDTQYF
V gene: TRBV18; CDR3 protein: CASSLEIGTGSGNTIYF
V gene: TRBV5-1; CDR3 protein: CASSLSENTGELFF
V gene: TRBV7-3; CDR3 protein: CASSAGLQGTEAFF
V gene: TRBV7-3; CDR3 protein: CASSRQGAESNEQFF
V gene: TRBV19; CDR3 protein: CASMDTWSRMSLNNQPQHF
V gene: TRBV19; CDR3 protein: CASSIEGQGKNEQYF
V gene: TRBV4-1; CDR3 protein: CASSQEFLSGGVANEKLFF
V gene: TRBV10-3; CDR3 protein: CATSRDRDFSGANVLTF
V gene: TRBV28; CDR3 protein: CASSSDREFPIAKNIQYF
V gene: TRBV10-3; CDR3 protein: CAIAGTGAEKLFF
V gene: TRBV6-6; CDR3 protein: CASSYFSLGAEQYF
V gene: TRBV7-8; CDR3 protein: CASSYRALGGYTF
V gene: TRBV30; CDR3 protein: CAWRTGSFSYNEQFF
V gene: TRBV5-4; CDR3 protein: CASTLGAQGNYGYTF